Listed here are 2 T cell receptor beta chains from one sample, sequenced in a study of T cell repertoires in cytomegalovirus infection. TCRdb used MiXCR to reprocess the reads, holding one entry per CDR3 protein. The sample shows approximately 260,000 distinct CDR3 sequences, over 15% of them seen only once. Sequenced input: CD8+ T cells from PBMCs. The receptors were gathered from a human donor in good health (CMV status not recorded). Some clones in this sample may be carry-over from other donors' samples.

CDR3 bases: TGTGCCAGCAGCCCCCCGGGCCGGGGAACTGAAGCTTTCTTT. The encoded protein is CASSPPGRGTEAFF. V gene TRBV7-6 combines with J gene TRBJ1-1; D remains ambiguous. V was pared by 5 bases and J by 5 bases, with 15 bases between. The CDR3 spans 14 residues. Per the germline V gene, CDR1 is SGHVS and CDR2 is FNYEAQ.

The genes are TRBV27 and TRBJ2-1; no definite D call. V gave up 3 bases and J gave up 7 bases, with 10 bases separating them. The germline gives CDR1 MNHEY, CDR2 SMNVEV (reference sequence). CDR3 length equals 13 residues. This chain's CDR3 is CASSFSSGNEQFF. The CDR3 DNA reads TGTGCCAGCAGTTTCTCTAGTGGTAATGAGCAGTTCTTC.